This T cell receptor (beta chain) was sequenced for a study of control samples from healthy donors and cancer patients. CDR1 and CDR2 (germline): SEHNR, FQNEAQ (reference sequence). V dropped 8 bases and J dropped 4 bases, with 17 bases sitting between them. This CDR3 is built from 15 residues. Generated by immunoSEQ multiplex PCR, the TCRdb table keeps only in-frame clones and is missing some. Recorded here are about 190,000 clones; the top ten clones represent under 2.5%. Sequencing was performed on blood. This clonotype was obtained from a woman in her twenties or thirties in good health. V and J are TRBV7-9 and TRBJ2-2; possible D gene TRBD2, 5 bases. The CDR3 DNA reads TGTGCCAGCCCCAAGATCCCGGGAAGCACCGGGGAGCTGTTTTTT. Translating gives CASPKIPGSTGELFF. Drawing the rest from reference TRBV7-9 and TRBJ2-2, the complete variable domain is DTGVSQNPRHKITKRGQNVTFRCDPISEHNRLYWYRQTLGQGPEFLTYFQNEAQLEKSRLLSDRFSAERPKGSFSTLEIQRTEQGDSAMYLCASPKIPGSTGELFFGEGSRLTVL.